A single sample gave rise to the 14 T cell receptor beta chains below, sequenced in a study of blood T cell repertoires in COVID-19. The protocol was immunoSEQ multiplex PCR, while the TCRdb copy is restricted to in-frame clones and leaves out a portion. The repertoire holds 280,000 or so clones, with approximately 90% as singletons. Sequenced: peripheral blood. These receptors all come from a woman aged 30 to 39 who had recovered from COVID-19.

This chain connects TRBV28 to TRBJ2-5; D unresolved. This CDR3 is built from 12 residues. V dropped 0 bases and J dropped 5 bases, with 4 bases sitting between them. Germline V gene data show CDR1 as MDHEN and CDR2 as SYDVKM. CDR3 coding DNA: TGTGCCAGCAGTTTATGGAGCGAGACCCAGTACTTC. Translating it yields CASSLWSETQYF.

This chain uses TRBV4-2 with TRBJ1-6, with 8 positions matching TRBD1. The CDR3 runs to 16 residues. V lost 2 bases, J lost 5 bases, and 5 bases stayed unmatched. CDR1 and CDR2 (germline): LGHNA, YNFKEQ. The CDR3 sequence is CASSQPQGAHNSPLHF. CDR3 nucleotide sequence: TGTGCCAGCAGCCAACCCCAGGGGGCGCATAATTCACCCCTCCACTTT.

The chain combines TRBV30 with TRBJ1-1, with D perhaps TRBD1 (6 bases). V gave up 5 bases and J gave up 0 bases, with 16 bases separating them. The CDR3 contains 15 residues. Germline-derived CDR1 and CDR2 are GTSNPN and SVGIG (reference sequence). CDR3 nucleotides: TGTGCCTGGGAGCGCCAGGGGTTGATGAACACTGAAGCTTTCTTT. Encoded protein: CAWERQGLMNTEAFF.

The V call is TRBV5-1, the J call TRBJ2-7, with 7 bases fitting TRBD1. V shed 2 bases and J 1 base; nucleotides not matched to a gene: 6. The CDR3 length is 15 residues. The germline V gene has CDR1 SGHRS and CDR2 YFSETQ. The CDR3 nucleotides read TGCGCCAGCAGCTTCTCGACAGGGTCGTCCTACGAGCAGTACTTC. As protein: CASSFSTGSSYEQYF.

This chain uses TRBV28 with TRBJ1-3; D ambiguous. Germline V lookup: CDR1 MDHEN, CDR2 SYDVKM. With 1 base removed from V and 0 bases from J, the gap between germline ends came to 10 bases. The CDR3 covers 16 residues. The CDR3 protein is CASSLYPVSSGNTIYF. In DNA, the CDR3 is TGTGCCAGCAGTTTATACCCCGTGAGCTCTGGAAACACCATATATTTT.

V is TRBV12-3 or TRBV12-4 and J is TRBJ2-7, with no clear D. The CDR3 length is 12 residues. V lost 3 bases and J 6 bases, leaving 9 bases between the germline ends. The CDR3 loop is CASSLRSSEQYF. The CDR3 region has the DNA TGTGCCAGCAGTTTGAGGTCAAGCGAGCAGTACTTC.

J is TRBJ1-5 and V is TRBV24-1, with TRBD1 identical over 7 bases. Germline CDR1 KGHDR, CDR2 SFDVKD. The CDR3 has 13 amino acids. The V segment lost 7 bases and the J segment 4 bases; nucleotides outside the gene matches: 3. The CDR3 sequence is CATSGQANQPQHF. The CDR3 DNA reads TGTGCCACCAGCGGACAGGCAAATCAGCCCCAGCATTTT.

The chain carries TRBV7-9 and TRBJ1-3, with D unresolved. The germline V gene encodes CDR1 SEHNR and CDR2 FQNEAQ (reference sequence). Trimming removed 1 base at V and 0 bases at J, with 7 bases between. The CDR3 sequence is 15 residues long. The CDR3 DNA reads as TGTGCCAGCAGCTTAGGGCGGAGCTCTGGAAACACCATATATTTT. Its translation: CASSLGRSSGNTIYF.

V gene TRBV2 combines with J gene TRBJ2-1, with D possibly being TRBD1 (5 bases). Trimming removed 6 bases from V and 5 bases from J, with 14 bases in between. CDR3 length: 14 amino acids. The germline CDR1 and CDR2 sequences are SNHLY and FYNNEI. The CDR3 DNA sequence: TGTGCCAGCAGGGCGATCAGGGCCCACAATGAGCAGTTCTTC. Translation: CASRAIRAHNEQFF.

The V gene is TRBV9, the J gene TRBJ1-2, with 9 positions matching TRBD1. Trimming at V came to 2 bases and at J to 3 bases, leaving 2 bases not matched to a gene. Germline CDR1 reads SGDLS; CDR2 reads YYNGEE. This CDR3 is 14 amino acids long. CDR3 region: CASSVGQGDYGYTF. The CDR3, as DNA: TGTGCCAGCAGCGTGGGACAGGGTGACTATGGCTACACCTTC.

The chain combines TRBV20-1 with TRBJ1-1; D call uncertain. There are 11 residues in the CDR3. Deletions cut 6 bases from V and 2 bases from J, with 7 bases between. Germline V gene sequence: CDR1 DFQATT, CDR2 SNEGSKA (reference sequence). As DNA, the CDR3 is TGCAGTGCCCTACGAAACACTGAAGCTTTCTTT. It yields the protein CSALRNTEAFF.

The chain links TRBV27 to TRBJ2-1; D unresolved. The CDR3 has 12 amino acids. V lost 6 bases and J lost 0, with 3 bases in between. From germline, CDR1 is MNHEY and CDR2 SMNVEV (reference sequence). The DNA of the CDR3 is TGTGCCAGCAGCCGCTCCTACAATGAGCAGTTCTTC. This gives the protein CASSRSYNEQFF.

This chain connects TRBV24-1 to TRBJ2-7; 7 bases map to TRBD1. The CDR3 length is 13 residues. With V trimmed by 0 bases and J by 8 bases, 3 bases remained unmatched. CDR1 KGHDR and CDR2 SFDVKD come from the germline V gene. The CDR3 DNA follows: TGTGCCACCAGTGATTTGACAGGGGAAAAGCAGTACTTC. Translated, it gives CATSDLTGEKQYF.

Comments on this clone: This same CDR3 is encoded by further DNA sequences in the sample. The chain joins TRBV6-2 or TRBV6-3 to TRBJ1-2; no firm D call. The germline V gene encodes CDR1 MNHEY and CDR2 SVGEGT. V dropped 4 bases and J dropped 1 base, with 7 bases sitting between them. CDR3 size: 13 residues. CDR3 bases: TGTGCCAGCAGTTTAACAGATAACTATGGCTACACCTTC. Amino acids: CASSLTDNYGYTF.